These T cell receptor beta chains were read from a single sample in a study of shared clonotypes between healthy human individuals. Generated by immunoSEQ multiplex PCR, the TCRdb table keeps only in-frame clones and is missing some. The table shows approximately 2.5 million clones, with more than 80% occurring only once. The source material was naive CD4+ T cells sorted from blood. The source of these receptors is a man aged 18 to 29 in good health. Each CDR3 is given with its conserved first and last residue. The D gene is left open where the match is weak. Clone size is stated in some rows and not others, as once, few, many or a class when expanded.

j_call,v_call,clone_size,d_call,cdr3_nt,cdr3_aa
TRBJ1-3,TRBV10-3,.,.,TGTGCCACCACAGCCGGAAACACCATATATTTT,CATTAGNTIYF
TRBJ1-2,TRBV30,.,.,TGTGCCTGGAGGAGGCCCGGGCAGGGTCCTCGCTTAGGTGGCTACACCTTC,CAWRRPGQGPRLGGYTF
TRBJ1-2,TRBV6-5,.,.,TGTGCCAGCAGCTCTCCGACGGATTCTAACTATGGCTACACCTTC,CASSSPTDSNYGYTF
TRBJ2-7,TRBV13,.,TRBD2,TGTGCCAGCAGCCCCCGAAGTGGTAGCGGGAGTTCCCACGAGCAGTACTTC,CASSPRSGSGSSHEQYF
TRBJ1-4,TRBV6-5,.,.,TGTGCCAGCAGTTACTCGGCAAGGACACTTGAAAAACTGTTTTTT,CASSYSARTLEKLFF
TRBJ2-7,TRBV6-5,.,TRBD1,TGTGCCAGCAGTTACTCGGGGACAGGAACCTACGAGCAGTACTTC,CASSYSGTGTYEQYF
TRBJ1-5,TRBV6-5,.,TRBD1,TGTGCCAGCAAAAGACAGGGAGATCAGCCCCAGCATTTT,CASKRQGDQPQHF
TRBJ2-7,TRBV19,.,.,TGTGCCAGTAGTGTCCAGGGTGGGGAAATCTACGAGCAGTACTTC,CASSVQGGEIYEQYF
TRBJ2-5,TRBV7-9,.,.,TGTGCCAGCGGCGTACAGGGAAGGGAGACCCAGTACTTC,CASGVQGRETQYF
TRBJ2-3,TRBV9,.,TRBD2,TGTGCCAGCACCCCTAGCGGGAGCTCCGATACGCAGTATTTT,CASTPSGSSDTQYF
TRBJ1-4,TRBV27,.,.,TGTGCCAGCAGAAGAAGACAGACTAATGAAAAACTGTTTTTT,CASRRRQTNEKLFF
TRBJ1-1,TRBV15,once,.,TGTGCCACCAGCAGAGATCGGCAGCCCCGAGTGAACACTGAAGCTTTCTTT,CATSRDRQPRVNTEAFF
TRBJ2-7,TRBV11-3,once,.,TGTGCCAGCAGCTTAGCACAGGGAGCCTACGAGCAGTACTTC,CASSLAQGAYEQYF
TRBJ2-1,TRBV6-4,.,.,TGTGCCAGCAGTGACTCGATCTTTGGTGTAGACAATGAGCAGTTCTTC,CASSDSIFGVDNEQFF
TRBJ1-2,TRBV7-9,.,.,TGTGCCAGCAGCGCACCTGAGGGCTATGGCTACACCTTC,CASSAPEGYGYTF
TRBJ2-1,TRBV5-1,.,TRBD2,TGCGCCAGCAGCGCCGGACTAGCGGGTCTTCAGTACAATGAGCAGTTCTTC,CASSAGLAGLQYNEQFF
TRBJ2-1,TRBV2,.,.,TGTGCCAGCTGTAGTGAGGCAGGGAATGAGCAGTTCTTC,CASCSEAGNEQFF
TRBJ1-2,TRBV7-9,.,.,TGTGCCAGCAGCTTAGTACGGCAGGGGTTC,CASSLVRQGF
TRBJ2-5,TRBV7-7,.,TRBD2,TGTGCTAGCGGCGCGCTCGGGACTAGCCAAGAGACCCAGTACTTC,CASGALGTSQETQYF
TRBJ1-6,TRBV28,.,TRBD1,TGTGCCAGCATGGACAGGGGAAAATCACCCCTTCACTTT,CASMDRGKSPLHF
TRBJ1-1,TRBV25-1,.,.,TGTGCCAGCAACAGGGTGGGGACTGAAGCTTTCTTT,CASNRVGTEAFF
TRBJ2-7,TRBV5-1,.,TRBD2,TGCGCCAGCAGCCTTAGCGGGAGGATCTACGAGCAGTACTTC,CASSLSGRIYEQYF
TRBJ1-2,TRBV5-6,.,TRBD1,TGTGCCAGCAGCTGGGGGACAGTTAATAACTATGGCTACACCTTC,CASSWGTVNNYGYTF
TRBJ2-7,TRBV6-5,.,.,TGTGCCAGCATGGGGGATAGCTCCTACGAGCAGTACTTC,CASMGDSSYEQYF
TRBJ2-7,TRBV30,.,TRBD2,TGTGCCTGGAGTGTGAGACTAGCGGGAGGTCACGAGCAGTACTTC,CAWSVRLAGGHEQYF
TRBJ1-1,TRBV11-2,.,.,TGTGCCAGCAGCTTAGGAGGAATGAACACTGAAGCTTTCTTT,CASSLGGMNTEAFF
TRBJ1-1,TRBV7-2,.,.,TGTGCCAGCAGCTTATCGGGGGGAACTGAAGCTTTCTTT,CASSLSGGTEAFF
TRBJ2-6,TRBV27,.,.,TGTGCCAGCAGTTCCGCCCCTGGGGCCAACGTCCTGACTTTC,CASSSAPGANVLTF
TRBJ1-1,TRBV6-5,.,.,TGTGCCAGCAGTCGGGCAGGGCAAGGGACTGAAGCTTTCTTT,CASSRAGQGTEAFF
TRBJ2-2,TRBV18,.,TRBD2,TGTGCCAGCTCACCAGGGCTAGCGGTCGGCGGGGAGCTGTTTTTT,CASSPGLAVGGELFF
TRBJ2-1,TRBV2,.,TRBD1,TGTGCCAGCAGGGGACAGGGGGCCAGCGTACGGCCCGATGAGCAGTTCTTC,CASRGQGASVRPDEQFF
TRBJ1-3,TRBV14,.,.,TGTGCCAGCAGCCAATCCGGTGGAAACACCATATATTTT,CASSQSGGNTIYF
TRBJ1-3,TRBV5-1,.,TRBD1,TGCGCCAGCAGCGTAGGACAGGGGCTGGGTGGATCTGGAAACACCATATATTTT,CASSVGQGLGGSGNTIYF
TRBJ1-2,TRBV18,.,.,TGTGCCAGCTCACCACCAGACAGGACGTCTAACTATGGCTACACCTTC,CASSPPDRTSNYGYTF
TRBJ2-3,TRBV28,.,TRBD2,TGTGCCAGCAGTTTATCTACACTAGCGGGGATTTGGGATACGCAGTATTTT,CASSLSTLAGIWDTQYF
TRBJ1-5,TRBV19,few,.,TGTGCCAGTAGTTATCAGGTCAATCAGCCCCAGCATTTT,CASSYQVNQPQHF
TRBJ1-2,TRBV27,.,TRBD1,TGTGCCAGCAGTTCGAATTCCGGGACAGAGGATGGCTACACCTTC,CASSSNSGTEDGYTF
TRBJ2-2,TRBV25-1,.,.,TGTGCCAGCAGTGACGCGCAGACACTCACCGGGGAGCTGTTTTTT,CASSDAQTLTGELFF
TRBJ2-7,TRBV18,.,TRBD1,TGTGCCAGCTCACCAGCGGGACAGGGGCGCACCTACGAGCAGTACTTC,CASSPAGQGRTYEQYF
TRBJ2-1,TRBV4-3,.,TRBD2,TGCGCCAGCAGCCATCCGGACGGGACTAGCGGTCTTAGCTCCTACAATGAGCAGTTCTTC,CASSHPDGTSGLSSYNEQFF
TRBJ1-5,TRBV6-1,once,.,TGTGCCAGCAGTGACAGGGAAAAACTTTCTACCTATCGTCAGCCCCAGCATTTT,CASSDREKLSTYRQPQHF
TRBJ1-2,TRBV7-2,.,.,TGTGCCAGCAGTCGGGACATCACCTATGGCTACACCTTC,CASSRDITYGYTF
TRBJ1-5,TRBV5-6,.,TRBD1,TGTGCCAGCAGCTTGGGTGAGGGGGCGGGTAATCAGCCCCAGCATTTT,CASSLGEGAGNQPQHF
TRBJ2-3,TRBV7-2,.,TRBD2,TGTGCCAGCAGCTACCGACTAGCGGGGTACACAGATACGCAGTATTTT,CASSYRLAGYTDTQYF